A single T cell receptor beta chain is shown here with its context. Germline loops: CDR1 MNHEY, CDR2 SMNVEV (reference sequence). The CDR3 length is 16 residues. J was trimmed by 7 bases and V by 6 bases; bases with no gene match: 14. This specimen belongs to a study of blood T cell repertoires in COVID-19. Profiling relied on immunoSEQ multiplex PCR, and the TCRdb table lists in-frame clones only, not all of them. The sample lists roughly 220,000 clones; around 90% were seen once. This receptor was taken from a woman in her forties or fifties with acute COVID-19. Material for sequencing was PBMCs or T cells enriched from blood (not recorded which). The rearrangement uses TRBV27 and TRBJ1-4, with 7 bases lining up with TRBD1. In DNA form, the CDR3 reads TGTGCCAGCAGCTGGACAGGAGCGAGTCGTGGTGAAAAACTGTTTTTT. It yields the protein CASSWTGASRGEKLFF. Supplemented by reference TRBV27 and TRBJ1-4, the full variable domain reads EAQVTQNPRYLITVTGKKLTVTCSQNMNHEYMSWYRQDPGLGLRQIYYSMNVEVTDKGDVPEGYKVSRKEKRNFPLILESPSPNQTSLYFCASSWTGASRGEKLFFGSGTQLSVL.